One and the same sample provided the 16 T cell receptor beta chains below, sequenced in a study of spatial heterogeneity in lung cancer. TCRdb reprocessed the 5' RACE reads via MiXCR and lists one record per CDR3 protein. The sample has tens of thousands of distinct CDR3 sequences, 5.8% seen once. Time point of the sample: sample taken at primary tumor resection. Whole RNA from tumor, nontumor lung or frozen PBMC was sequenced unsorted. The specimen was PBMCs, collected at surgery. The receptors shown here come from a male donor with early-stage non-small cell lung cancer.

The rearrangement joins TRBV12-3 or TRBV12-4 to TRBJ2-7; the match to TRBD1 covers 10 bases. The CDR3 is 15 residues long. The J segment lost 5 bases and the V segment lost 6 bases, leaving 10 bases of the junction unmatched. The CDR3 loop reads CASSQSRGQGHEQYF. As DNA, the CDR3 is TGTGCCAGCAGCCAGTCCCGGGGACAGGGGCACGAGCAGTACTTC.

The table lists this clonotype with many counts. The chain employs TRBV10-3 and TRBJ2-3; D possibly corresponds to TRBD2 (7 bases). The CDR3 consists of 15 residues. Trimming cost V 3 bases and J 2 bases, with 12 bases left between them. CDR1 and CDR2 from the germline V gene are ENHRY and SYGVKD. CDR3 bases: TGTGCCATCAGTGATACGCGGGGGCTCACAGATACGCAGTATTTT. It codes for CAISDTRGLTDTQYF.

This clonotype was found many times. This chain connects TRBV9 to TRBJ2-3; no reliable D call. V was trimmed by 0 bases and J by 2 bases, leaving 10 bases between them. This CDR3 comprises 15 residues. Germline CDR1 is SGDLS and CDR2 is YYNGEE. This CDR3 is CASSVGKPDTDTQYF. CDR3 nucleotides: TGTGCCAGCAGCGTAGGAAAGCCCGACACAGATACGCAGTATTTT.

The V and J genes are TRBV7-9 and TRBJ1-2, with 10 nucleotides matching TRBD1. The CDR3 consists of 14 residues. CDR1 SEHNR and CDR2 FQNEAQ come from the germline V gene (reference sequence). J lost 4 bases, V lost 5 bases, and 4 bases had no gene match. As DNA, the CDR3 is TGTGCCAGCAGCGAGACAGGGGGCGTCTATGGCTACACCTTC. Amino acid sequence: CASSETGGVYGYTF.

Many counts were recorded for this clonotype. DNA of the CDR3: TGCGCCAGCAGCGCGGGACTCTTGAACACTGAAGCTTTCTTT. It encodes CASSAGLLNTEAFF. This chain links TRBV5-1 with TRBJ1-1, with D possibly TRBD1 on 5 matching bases. The V and J ends lost 4 bases and 0 bases respectively, with 10 bases between them. Germline loops: CDR1 SGHRS, CDR2 YFSETQ. This CDR3 is built from 14 residues.

Ten or more counts support this clonotype. In nucleotides, the CDR3 is TGTGCCACCAGTGAATCAGGACTCTACGAGCAGTACTTC. It specifies CATSESGLYEQYF. The chain links TRBV24-1 to TRBJ2-7, with D possibly TRBD2 on 5 matching bases. V lost 4 bases to trimming and J lost 3 bases, with 9 bases between them. The CDR3 is 13 amino acids. From germline, CDR1 is KGHDR and CDR2 SFDVKD.

This clonotype was seen at least ten times. This sequence joins TRBV6-2 or TRBV6-3 and TRBJ2-1; TRBD1 is a possible D gene (5 bases). V was clipped by 0 bases and J by 5 bases, with 11 bases between them. CDR1 and CDR2 from the germline V gene are MNHEY and SVGEGT. The CDR3 is 15 residues long. The CDR3 DNA reads TGTGCCAGCAGTTACTCGCAGGGTTATCACAATGAGCAGTTCTTC. Its translation: CASSYSQGYHNEQFF.

In its sample, this clonotype was seen many times. V and J are TRBV20-1 and TRBJ2-7; perhaps TRBD1 as D (6 bases). The CDR3 is 14 residues long. The V gene lost 8 bases and the J gene lost 2 bases, with 19 bases spanning the gap. CDR1 and CDR2 (germline): DFQATT, SNEGSKA (reference sequence). CDR3 loop: CSLTGQFPPYEQYF. The DNA of the CDR3 is TGCAGTCTAACTGGACAGTTTCCCCCCTACGAGCAGTACTTC.

This chain links TRBV9 with TRBJ2-2; 9 bases are a match to TRBD2. With 4 bases clipped from V and 0 bases from J, the junction kept 7 bases outside the gene matches. Looked up from germline, CDR1 is SGDLS and CDR2 is YYNGEE. The CDR3 runs to 17 residues. The CDR3 DNA is TGTGCCAGCAGCCCTCAAGCGGGGGGATCGAACACCGGGGAGCTGTTTTTT. Its translation is CASSPQAGGSNTGELFF.

This clonotype came up a few times. The chain uses TRBV15 and TRBJ2-1; TRBD2 aligns across 7 bases. This CDR3 region has 13 residues. The germline V gene has CDR1 LNHNV and CDR2 YYDKDF (reference sequence). V lost 5 bases and J lost 3; bases outside the gene matches: 1. As DNA, the CDR3 is TGTGCCACCAGCGGGGGGGGCTACAATGAGCAGTTCTTC. Its translation: CATSGGGYNEQFF.

This clonotype showed up just a few times. This chain uses TRBV12-3 or TRBV12-4 with TRBJ1-5; D unclear. CDR3 size: 17 residues. The ends were cut back, 6 bases at V and 1 base at J, with 19 bases in the middle. The CDR3: CASRLRGGQSSNQPQHF. CDR3 DNA sequence: TGTGCCAGCAGACTCCGGGGAGGGCAGAGCAGCAATCAGCCCCAGCATTTT.

There are many counts of this clonotype. This chain uses TRBV4-2 with TRBJ1-1; D remains unclear. The V end lost 3 bases, the J end lost 3 bases, and 11 bases lay between the germline ends. Germline CDR1 reads LGHNA; CDR2 reads YNFKEQ. This CDR3 has 14 residues. For the CDR3, the DNA is TGTGCCAGCAGCCAGTCGACCGGGGACACTGAAGCTTTCTTT. This sequence encodes CASSQSTGDTEAFF.

A few counts support this clonotype. The chain is built from TRBV5-1 and TRBJ2-3, with D tentatively TRBD2 (6 bases). Germline values: CDR1 SGHRS, CDR2 YFSETQ. CDR3 length equals 15 residues. V lost 0 bases and J lost 5, with 13 bases in between. CDR3 loop: CASSLGWRVEDTQYF. The CDR3 nucleotides read TGCGCCAGCAGCTTGGGTTGGAGGGTGGAAGATACGCAGTATTTT.

The sample holds many counts of this clonotype. The rearrangement joins TRBV28 to TRBJ1-5; 7 nucleotides match TRBD1. In germline, CDR1 is MDHEN, CDR2 SYDVKM. The CDR3 is 16 amino acids. V was clipped by 2 bases and J by 6 bases; unmatched bases: 10. The CDR3 sequence: CASSLRTGPRSQPQHF. In DNA form, the CDR3 reads TGTGCCAGCAGTTTAAGGACAGGTCCTCGCAGTCAGCCCCAGCATTTT.

This clonotype was seen only a few times. CDR3 coding DNA: TGCAGCGTTGACTTGACAGGGCTAGGAAACACTGAAGCTTTCTTT. It codes for CSVDLTGLGNTEAFF. J is TRBJ1-1 and V is TRBV29-1; the match to TRBD1 covers 7 bases. The V gene end was trimmed by 3 bases and the J gene end by 2 bases; junction bases not matched to a gene: 9. Germline CDR1 is SQVTM and CDR2 is ANQGSEA. This CDR3 is built from 15 residues.

This clonotype was seen ten or more times. The chain couples TRBV5-1 to TRBJ1-5; D ambiguous. V dropped 0 bases and J dropped 3 bases, with 7 bases sitting between them. There are 14 residues in the CDR3. Germline V gene lookup returns CDR1 SGHRS and CDR2 YFSETQ. Written as DNA, the CDR3 is TGCGCCAGCAGCTTGGAAGGGAACAATCAGCCCCAGCATTTT. Protein product: CASSLEGNNQPQHF.